This T cell receptor beta chain originates from a study of vaccination effects on CD4 cells after COVID-19. Overall study results and limits: Few convalescent patients, and no early post-infection timepoints, were available to the study.

The V segment lost 4 bases and the J segment 5 bases; nucleotides outside the gene matches: 10. CDR3 length: 15 residues. Germline CDR1 SGHNT, CDR2 YYREEE (reference sequence). Sequenced by immunoSEQ multiplex PCR; TCRdb stores in-frame clones only, minus some. Among under 85,000 clones, about three quarters were seen once, and the ten largest hold around 1%. Concerning this clone itself: Its target is not known.

Before any sequencing was done, the ViraFEST assay used viral peptide pools to expand antigen-specific CD4+ T cells. With more than 9 days of culture completed, CD4+ T cells were isolated. Either the BNT162b2 or mRNA-1273 vaccine was given to participants in two doses. This TCR derives from a human donor who received a COVID-19 vaccine. Specimen: CD4+ T cells from PBMCs cultured with HCoV-OC43 spike peptides, collected after COVID-19 vaccination. Noted subset: HCoV-OC43 spike overlapping peptide pool stimulation. The J gene is TRBJ2-5, the V gene TRBV5-4, with 8 bases fitting TRBD1. The chain's CDR3 is CASSIKDRGPETQYF. CDR3 nucleotides: TGTGCCAGCAGCATTAAAGACAGGGGACCGGAGACCCAGTACTTC. Complete variable domain (other parts from reference TRBV5-4 and TRBJ2-5): ETGVTQSPTHLIKTRGQQVTLRCSSQSGHNTVSWYQQALGQGPQFIFQYYREEENGRGNFPPRFSGLQFPNYSSELNVNALELDDSALYLCASSIKDRGPETQYFGPGTRLLVL.